Given below is one T cell receptor beta chain in context. The data stem from a study of CD8 T cells in acute hepatitis C reinfection. Whole-study context: Within 168 days of the estimated infection date, acute samples were collected. General study findings and limits: Only TCRbeta was bulk sequenced, so alphabeta pairing is unknown. Overrepresentation in the naive pool did not explain the preferential TRBV04 and TRBV06 usage seen in all groups.

Repertoires were generated with immunoSEQ multiplex PCR, while TCRdb's copy carries only in-frame clones and drops some. The repertoire includes approximately 1,400 clones, almost 50% of them detected once, and over 9% sits in the top ten. This sample's time point: acute HCV infection, within 168 days of estimated infection date. Hepatitis C virus-specific T cells were sequenced directly ex vivo without in vitro expansion. Surface staining used CD3, CD8 and CD45RO, with dead cells excluded. The CDR3 is made up of 15 amino acids. Trimming left V 6 bases short and J 2 bases short, with 14 bases between. Germline CDR1 SNHLY, CDR2 FYNNEI.

The receptor was isolated from a young woman who spontaneously cleared hepatitis C infection. This chain connects TRBV2 to TRBJ2-1, with D maybe TRBD1 (6 bases). This material consisted of HCV NS3-1073 tetramer-sorted CD8+ T cells from PBMCs, taken during acute infection. Here the CDR3 reads CASSNRDTTYNEQFF. The CDR3 region has the DNA TGTGCCAGCAGCAACCGGGACACCACCTACAATGAGCAGTTCTTC.